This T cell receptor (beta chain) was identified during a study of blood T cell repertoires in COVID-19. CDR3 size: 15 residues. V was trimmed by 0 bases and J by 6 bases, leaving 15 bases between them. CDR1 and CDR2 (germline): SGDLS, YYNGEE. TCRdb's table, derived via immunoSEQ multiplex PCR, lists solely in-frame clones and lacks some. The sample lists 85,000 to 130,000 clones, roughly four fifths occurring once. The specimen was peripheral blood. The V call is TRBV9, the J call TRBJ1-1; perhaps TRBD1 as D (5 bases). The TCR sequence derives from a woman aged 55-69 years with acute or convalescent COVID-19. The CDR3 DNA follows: TGTGCCAGCAGCGTAGGCACCCCCTCGGGGGCTGAAGCTTTCTTT. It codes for CASSVGTPSGAEAFF.